This record concerns one T cell receptor beta chain sequence. Antigen: not known. The data were obtained in a study of cytomegalovirus exposure and HLA in healthy donors. Study background: The 130 or so validation repertoires were reported in a later analysis to have been generated on the same platform as the approximately 700 first-cohort repertoires.

Trimming took 5 bases from V and 0 from J, leaving 10 bases between them. Germline CDR1 SNHLY, CDR2 FYNNEI. The CDR3 runs to 14 residues. Libraries were prepared by immunoSEQ multiplex PCR; TCRdb keeps only in-frame clonotypes and omits some of them. The sample lists roughly 310,000 clones, 70% to 90% occurring once. The study's findings and limits: The study recorded 150 to 200 TCR beta chains that were cytomegalovirus-associated. Among the CMV-associated chains, a few were confirmed in vitro as specific for CMV antigens.

The donors were in the roughly 130-subject validation cohort, distinct from the roughly 600-subject first cohort. The J gene is TRBJ1-1, the V gene TRBV2, with TRBD1 as a possible D gene (6 bases). Sequencing was done on a sample of PBMCs. This receptor was obtained from a man aged 25-45 years in good health and CMV-seronegative. CDR3 sequence reads: CASSMTGVNTEAFF. CDR3 bases: TGTGCCAGCAGTATGACAGGAGTGAACACTGAAGCTTTCTTT.